This T cell receptor (beta chain) was recovered during a study of technical replicates of blood from a few donors. There are 17 residues in the CDR3. Libraries were prepared by immunoSEQ multiplex PCR; TCRdb keeps only in-frame clonotypes and omits some of them. The table shows around 100,000 clones, with around 96% occurring only once. V is TRBV21-1 and J is TRBJ2-7; the D segment call TRBD2 is taken from the table without a DNA check. TRBV21-1 is annotated as a pseudogene. Sequenced input: T cells isolated from PBMCs. This clonotype was obtained from a human donor in good health. The CDR3 spells CASSKQLEREATYEQYF. In nucleotides, the CDR3 is TGTGCCAGCAGCAAACAACTTGAGCGGGAGGCAACCTACGAGCAGTACTTC.